This T cell receptor beta chain was identified during a study of shared clonotypes between healthy human individuals. V was cut by 4 bases and J by 4 bases, with 9 bases left in between. This CDR3 spans 13 amino acids. Germline V CDR1 and CDR2: SGHRS, YFSETQ. Profiling relied on immunoSEQ multiplex PCR, and the TCRdb table lists in-frame clones only, not all of them. Here the sample spans over a million clones, 95% to 97% being singletons. The material sequenced was naive CD4+ T cells sorted from blood. As to subset: CD45RA+ positively selected. The TCR comes from a young man in good health. V usage is TRBV5-1 and J usage is TRBJ1-3; D uncertain. The CDR3 coding sequence is TGCGCCAGCAGCGGAGACATAGGAAACACCATATATTTT. Protein sequence: CASSGDIGNTIYF.